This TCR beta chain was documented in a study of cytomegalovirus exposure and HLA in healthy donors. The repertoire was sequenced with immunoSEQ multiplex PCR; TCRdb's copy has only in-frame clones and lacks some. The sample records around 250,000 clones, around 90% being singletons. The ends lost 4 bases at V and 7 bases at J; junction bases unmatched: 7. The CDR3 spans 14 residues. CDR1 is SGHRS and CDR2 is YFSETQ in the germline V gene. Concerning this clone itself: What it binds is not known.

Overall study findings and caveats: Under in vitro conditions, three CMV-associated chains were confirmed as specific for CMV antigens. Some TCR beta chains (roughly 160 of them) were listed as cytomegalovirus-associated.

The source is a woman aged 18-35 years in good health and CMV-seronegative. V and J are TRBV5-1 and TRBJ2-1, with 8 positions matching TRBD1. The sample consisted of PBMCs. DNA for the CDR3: TGCGCCAGCAGCCTTTTAACAGGGGGGAATGAGCAGTTCTTC. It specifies CASSLLTGGNEQFF.